This T cell receptor beta chain appears in the sequencing data of a study of CD8 T cells in Susac syndrome. RNA in amounts of 0.5 to 1 ug was reverse transcribed with random hexamers. TCR beta CDR3 was amplified by immunoSEQ covering 54 Vbeta and 13 Jbeta. TCRdb fed the immunoSEQ multiplex PCR reads into MiXCR, producing one record per CDR3 protein. Here the sample spans 70,000 or so distinct CDR3 sequences, about 95% being singletons. The V end lost 2 bases, the J end lost 2 bases, and 9 bases lay between the germline ends. Germline values: CDR1 SQVTM, CDR2 ANQGSEA. The length of the CDR3 is 13 residues.

This clonotype originated in a human donor in good health. The chain employs TRBV29-1 and TRBJ1-2; possible D gene TRBD1, 5 bases. Specimen: CD8+ T cells from PBMCs. This CDR3 is CSVERRQNYGYTF. The CDR3 nucleotides read TGCAGCGTTGAAAGGAGACAGAACTATGGCTACACCTTC.